The source of this T cell receptor beta chain is a study of graft-versus-host responses after intestinal transplantation (dated by TCRdb to 2020 to 2022). Notes on the research overall: The transplants that recipients received were multivisceral, liver-intestinal, or isolated intestinal. Anti-thymocyte globulin induction was given to all recipients, followed by maintenance tacrolimus and steroids for approximately three years. Graft-versus-host and host-versus-graft alloreactive T cell clones were tracked in the graft, circulation and bone marrow after intestinal transplantation using bulk TCR-beta CDR3 sequencing. Alloreactive clones were identified by sequencing pre-transplant mixed lymphocyte reaction products and comparing these products with unstimulated pre-transplant donor and recipient T cells. The cohort enrolled 20 to 30 intestinal transplant recipients including one retransplant, and a few patients lacking pretransplant specimens were excluded. Donor T cell macrochimerism was defined as a peak of at least 4% donor T cells among recipient peripheral blood mononuclear cells. Rather than going through the commercial service, samples from a few later patients were sequenced in-house on an Illumina MiSeq and processed with MiXCR.

Library prep was done by the immunoSEQ multiplex PCR assay. For most patients, genomic DNA was isolated using the Qiagen DNeasy Blood and Tissue Kit and was shipped frozen to Adaptive Biotechnologies for TCR sequencing. For most patients, high-throughput TCR-beta CDR3 sequencing of genomic DNA was performed by Adaptive Biotechnologies. Per the authors' processing: TCR sequencing data were retrieved from Adaptive's ImmunoSEQ software for some 19 patients, whereas a few other patients were processed with MiXCR and VDJtools. CD4 versus CD8 sorting errors were corrected by removing sequences found in both subsets at a frequency ratio below 5:1. CDR3 nucleotide sequences shared by donor and recipient were removed because the origin of these sequences could not be assigned. Alloreactive clones required at least 2-fold expansion over unstimulated cells and minimum CFSE-low frequency of 0.002% (template counts) or 0.001% (read counts). Clones were considered mappable if detected in sequenced pre-transplant spleen, lymph node, or MLR CFSE-low populations of the donor or recipient. The cumulative frequency of alloreactive clones was calculated as a percentage of all sequences, weighted by copy number. The table was pulled from immuneACCESS by TCRdb, which kept in-frame rearrangements only. Such tables lose some clones; where checked, under half of the loss comes from unresolved V genes, and the rest has no known cause. V, J and clone size reflect that table, while D and trimming were determined from the DNA. This sample gives over 75,000 clones in total; roughly nine tenths of them show up just once. The leading ten clones occupy 0.3% to 0.4% of the sample.

A note on this clone: The target of this receptor is not known. Base quality data are lacking; no much larger clone is found one base away.

The label giving this sample's time point can be read as: cells obtained before transplantation from donor or recipient. CD3+CD4+ and CD3+CD8+ populations were FACS-sorted from unstimulated pre-transplant donor and recipient cells taken from spleen or lymph nodes. Overall study results and their limits: In patients with donor T cell macrochimerism, the allografts had high GvH to HvG T cell clonal ratios. Early after transplant, peak levels of circulating GvH clones were associated with declines in HvG clones. GvH clones were detected in recipient bone marrow, and some appeared earlier in ileal mucosa or blood, consistent with an intestinal mucosal origin. Conclusions were limited by the relatively low number and heterogeneity of intestinal transplant patients.

The sequences come from unstimulated CD4+ T cells sorted from spleen or lymph node cells, collected before intestinal transplant. This TCR derives from a human donor who received an intestinal transplant.

In nucleotide form, the sequence is TGTGCCAGCAGCGTAGGCCAGGGTTACACTGAAGCTTTCTTT. The resulting protein is CASSVGQGYTEAFF. The rearranged chain carries TRBV9 and TRBJ1-1; matching of 5 bases hints at TRBD1 as the D gene. The V and J ends are trimmed by 0 bases and 3 bases, leaving 9 bases between them. The CDR3 covers 14 residues, taking in both the cysteine and the phenylalanine. CDR3 DNA is the only sequence kept; it has 42 bases, read in frame from the first base. The CDR1 and CDR2 encoded by the germline V gene are SGDLS and YYNGEE.